This T cell receptor beta chain was sequenced in a study of cytomegalovirus exposure and HLA in healthy donors. The wider study: Researchers previously reported finding about 110 million unique TCR beta sequences from roughly 180 million T cells. Study results and limitations: In a later analysis, an Asian-associated ancestry cluster reportedly showed fewer N-insertions than the approximately 700-donor mean. Some TCR beta chains (about 170 of them) were listed as cytomegalovirus-associated. According to reports, the classifier identified cytomegalovirus status with high specificity and sensitivity.

For this clone: The antigen remains unidentified.

This PCR relied on a set of 60 Vbeta primers and 13 Jbeta primers. The assay was immunoSEQ multiplex PCR, and TCRdb's table has in-frame clones only and misses some. Among under 250,000 clones, roughly 80% were seen once, and the ten largest hold 3.8%. V lost 4 bases and J lost 8, with 14 bases in between. Germline V gene data show CDR1 as SGHDT and CDR2 as YYEEEE. The CDR3 consists of 13 residues. The chain uses TRBV5-6 and TRBJ2-3; D is possibly TRBD1 (6 bases). The sequenced sample consisted of PBMCs. This clonotype was sampled from a male donor in good health and CMV-seronegative. For the CDR3, the DNA is TGTGCCAGCAGCCCCCGGGACAAAGGTACGCAGTATTTT. Protein sequence: CASSPRDKGTQYF. The whole variable domain, filled in from reference TRBV5-6 and TRBJ2-3, reads DAGVTQSPTHLIKTRGQQVTLRCSPKSGHDTVSWYQQALGQGPQFIFQYYEEEERQRGNFPDRFSGHQFPNYSSELNVNALLLGDSALYLCASSPRDKGTQYFGPGTRLTVL.